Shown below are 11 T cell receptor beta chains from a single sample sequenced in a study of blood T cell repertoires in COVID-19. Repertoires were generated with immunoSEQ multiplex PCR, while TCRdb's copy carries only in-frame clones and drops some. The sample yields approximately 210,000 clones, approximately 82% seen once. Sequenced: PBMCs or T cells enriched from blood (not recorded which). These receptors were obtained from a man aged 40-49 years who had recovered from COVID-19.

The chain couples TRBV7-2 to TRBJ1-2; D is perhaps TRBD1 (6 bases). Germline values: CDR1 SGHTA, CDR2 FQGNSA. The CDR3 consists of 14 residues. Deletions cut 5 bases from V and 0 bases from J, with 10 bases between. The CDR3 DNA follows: TGTGCCAGCAGCCTGGGACATTCTAACTATGGCTACACCTTC. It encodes CASSLGHSNYGYTF.

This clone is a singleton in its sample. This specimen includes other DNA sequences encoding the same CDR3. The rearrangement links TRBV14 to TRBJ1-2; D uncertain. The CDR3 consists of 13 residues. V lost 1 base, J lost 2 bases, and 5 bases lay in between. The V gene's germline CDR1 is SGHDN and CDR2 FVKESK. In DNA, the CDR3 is TGTGCCAGCAGCCAAGCCGGGAACTATGGCTACACCTTC. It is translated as CASSQAGNYGYTF.

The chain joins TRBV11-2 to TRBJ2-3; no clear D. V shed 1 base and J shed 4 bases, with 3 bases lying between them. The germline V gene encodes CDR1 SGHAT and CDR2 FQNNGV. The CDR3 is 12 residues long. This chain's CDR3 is CASSLASDTQYF. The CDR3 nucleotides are TGTGCCAGCAGCTTAGCATCAGATACGCAGTATTTT.

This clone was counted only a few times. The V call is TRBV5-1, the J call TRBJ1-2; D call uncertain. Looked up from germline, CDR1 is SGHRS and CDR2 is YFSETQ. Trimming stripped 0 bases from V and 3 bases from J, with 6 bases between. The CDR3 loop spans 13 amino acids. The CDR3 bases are TGCGCCAGCAGCTTGGGGGGAGACTATGGCTACACCTTC. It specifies CASSLGGDYGYTF.

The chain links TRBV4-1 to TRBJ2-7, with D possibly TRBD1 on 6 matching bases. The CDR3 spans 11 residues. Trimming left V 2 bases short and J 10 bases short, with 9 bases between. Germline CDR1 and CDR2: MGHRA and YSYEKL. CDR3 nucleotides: TGCGCCAGCAGCCAACCAGGGACACAGTACTTC. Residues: CASSQPGTQYF.

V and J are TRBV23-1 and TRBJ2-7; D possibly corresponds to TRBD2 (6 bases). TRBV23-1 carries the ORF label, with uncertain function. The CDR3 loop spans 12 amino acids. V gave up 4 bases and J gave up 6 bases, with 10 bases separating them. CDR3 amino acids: CASSRLDCEQYF. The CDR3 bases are TGCGCCAGCAGTCGACTAGATTGCGAGCAGTACTTC.

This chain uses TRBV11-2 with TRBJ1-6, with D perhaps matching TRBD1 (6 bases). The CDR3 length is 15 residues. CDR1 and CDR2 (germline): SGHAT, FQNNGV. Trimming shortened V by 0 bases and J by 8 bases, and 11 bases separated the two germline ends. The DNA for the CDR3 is TGTGCCAGCAGCTTAGAACAGGGTCGCTATTCACCCCTCCACTTT. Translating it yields CASSLEQGRYSPLHF.

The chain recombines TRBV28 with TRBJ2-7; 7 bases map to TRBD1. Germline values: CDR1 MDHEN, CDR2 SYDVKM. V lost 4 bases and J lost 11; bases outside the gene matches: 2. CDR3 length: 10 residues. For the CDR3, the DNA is TGTGCCAGCAGTTCGACAGGGAAGTACTTC. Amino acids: CASSSTGKYF. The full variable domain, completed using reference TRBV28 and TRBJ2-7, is DVKVTQSSRYLVKRTGEKVFLECVQDMDHENMFWYRQDPGLGLRLIYFSYDVKMKEKGDIPEGYSVSREKKERFSLILESASTNQTSMYLCASSSTGKYFGPGTRLTVT.

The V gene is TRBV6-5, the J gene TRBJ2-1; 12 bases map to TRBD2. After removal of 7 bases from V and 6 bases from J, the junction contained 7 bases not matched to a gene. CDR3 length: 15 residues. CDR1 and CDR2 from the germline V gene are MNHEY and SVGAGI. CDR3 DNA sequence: TGTGCCAGCATGTCCCTAGCGGGGGGGCTCAATGAGCAGTTCTTC. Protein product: CASMSLAGGLNEQFF.

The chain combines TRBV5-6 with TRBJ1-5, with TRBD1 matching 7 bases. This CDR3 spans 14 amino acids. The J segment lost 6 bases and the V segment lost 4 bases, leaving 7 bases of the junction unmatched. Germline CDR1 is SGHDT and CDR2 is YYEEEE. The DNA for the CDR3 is TGTGCCAGCAGCGCACAGGGGAAACCTCAGCCCCAGCATTTT. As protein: CASSAQGKPQPQHF.

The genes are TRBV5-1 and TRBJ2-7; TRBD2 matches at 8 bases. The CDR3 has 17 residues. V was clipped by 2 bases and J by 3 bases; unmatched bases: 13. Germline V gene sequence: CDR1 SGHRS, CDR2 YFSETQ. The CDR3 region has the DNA TGCGCCAGCAGCTTTTTCCCCCTCGGGGGGGGCCACTACGAGCAGTACTTC. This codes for CASSFFPLGGGHYEQYF.